The source of this T cell receptor (beta chain) is a study of shared clonotypes between healthy human individuals (TCRdb year 2020). A note on the overall study: The cohort included a few men and a couple of women between 18 and 49 years of age. For each donor, three plates each were used for CD4 naive and CD4 memory, two plates were used for CD8 naive, and one plate was used for CD8 memory. To estimate repertoire size and how much clonotype sharing occurs between individuals, the study deeply sequenced the blood TCR repertoires of about five healthy adults. To increase sequencing depth and limit assay-specific biases, TCR repertoire library preparation and sequencing were carried out by different laboratories using diverse techniques. Between about 0.94 and 8.9 billion PBMCs per donor were obtained by leukapheresis.

Results the study describes overall, beyond this receptor: Rarefaction of sorted-subset datasets indicated incomplete sequencing despite the large sequencing depth. Sharing across four donors was observed for about 4.8% of naive CD4, 3.5% of naive CD8, over 2% of memory CD4, and over 0.3% of memory CD8 clonotypes. Clonotypes shared by all four sorted-subset donors showed higher generation probabilities than non-shared clonotypes. Based on pairwise subsampling, the degree of clonotype sharing among donors was expected to be affected by sequencing depth. Larger estimated clonotype richness was generally found for naive subsets than for memory subsets. Sampling was limited to blood, and TCR repertoires in tissue likely differ from TCR repertoires in blood. The genetic and exposure-history diversity represented was limited by the small number of donors.

The junction shows trimming of 0 bases on V and 3 bases on J, and the gene matches do not reach 10 bases of it. Measured from the cysteine to the phenylalanine, the CDR3 is 19 residues long. The retained sequence is limited to the CDR3, 57 bases, with the frame set at the first base. The germline V gene yields MNHNS for CDR1 and SASEGT for CDR2. TCR CDR3 regions were amplified from genomic DNA by multiplex PCR using the deep immunoSEQ assay. Genomic DNA extracted from each cell subset was distributed evenly over all wells of several immunoSEQ 96-well plates, and each plate served as one replicate. For sorted subsets, approximately 210 ng of genomic DNA, equivalent to some 30,000 T cell genomes, went into each replicate PCR. The purified libraries were quantified using a Qubit 3.0 fluorometer, sized with a Bioanalyzer 2100, and then quantified again using the KAPA Library Quantification kit. Every immunoSEQ 96-well plate was sequenced on a dedicated single-read 150-cycle Illumina NextSeq 550 flow cell. Per the original workflow: The immunoSEQ output contained only junctional sequences without quality scores, so filtering could not match that applied to full-length reads. To assign V/J genes and CDR3, sequences were annotated against IMGT germline references using PyIR, a Python wrapper for IgBLAST v1.9. Reads were filtered out if the reads had weak V/J assignments (E-value above 1e-6), no CDR3, stop codons, out-of-frame junctions, or ambiguous translated residues. A V3J clonotype was defined by an identical inferred V gene, J gene, and CDR3 amino acid sequence. The percentage overlap between two repertoires was calculated by dividing the number of shared unique clonotypes by the size of the smaller repertoire. Three approaches were used to assess repertoire richness: RTK rarefaction, the Chao1 estimator, and Recon v2.1 estimates of unobserved clonotypes. OLGA was used to compute generation probabilities for all TCRbeta clonotypes that the gDNA method yielded from a handful of donors. Drawn from immuneACCESS, this table holds only the in-frame rearrangements with V and J called that TCRdb kept. Clones are partly lost; checked studies trace under half to an unresolved V gene and leave the rest unexplained. The V and J calls and clone size were taken over from that table, and D and trimming were inferred from the DNA. This sample has 780,000 or so clones in its table, and just under 75% of those were observed once. The ten largest clonotypes hold more than 1.5% of the sample.

About this clone: No cognate antigen has been identified for it. Base qualities are not recorded, but no much larger clone differs from it by a single base.

The donors were healthy, HIV-negative adults who had no recently reported acute infections or vaccinations. Only Caucasian adults living in Nashville, Tennessee, USA were represented among the donors. CD4+ T cells were enriched by magnetic negative selection, after which naive cells were positively selected on CD45RA and the negative fraction was taken as the memory subset. After blood collection by leukapheresis, PBMCs were isolated using Ficoll-Histopaque density gradient centrifugation and then cryopreserved in the vapor phase of liquid nitrogen. Analytical flow cytometry was used to check the purity and quantity of each magnetically sorted T cell population. From each sorted fraction, genomic DNA was isolated and quantified by UV absorbance on a Nanodrop 2000c.

The sequencing input was memory CD4+ T cells sorted from blood. The cell subset or site label here, explained by the study, means: CD45RA-negative fraction. The chain joins TRBV6-1 to TRBJ1-4, and 10 junctional nucleotides match TRBD1. The sequence derives from a woman in her thirties in good health. This receptor has the CDR3 CASSEATGTGAGANEKLFF. The sequenced DNA is TGTGCCAGCAGTGAAGCTACCGGGACAGGGGCCGGGGCTAATGAAAAACTGTTTTTT.